Each of the 10 T cell receptor beta chains below was sequenced from the same sample in a study of blood T cell repertoires in COVID-19. Clones were read by immunoSEQ multiplex PCR, and TCRdb kept only the in-frame ones, dropping some. This sample has 200,000 to 250,000 clones, with around 83% found just once. Sequenced input: peripheral blood. The source is a woman aged 45-65 years with COVID-19, enrolled during active disease.

This clone came up once. The chain links TRBV15 to TRBJ2-1; 9 nucleotides line up with TRBD2. Germline-derived CDR1 and CDR2 are LNHNV and YYDKDF (reference sequence). The length of the CDR3 is 15 residues. V trimming: 5 bases; J trimming: 8 bases; junction bases outside the gene matches: 10. The CDR3 here is CATSLGAGGPDEQFF. The CDR3, as DNA: TGTGCCACCAGCCTCGGGGCGGGGGGGCCCGATGAGCAGTTCTTC.

The rearrangement uses TRBV4-3 and TRBJ1-3, with 11 bases aligning to TRBD1. V was clipped by 3 bases and J by 4 bases; unmatched bases: 2. Germline V gives CDR1 LGHNA, CDR2 YSLEER. The CDR3 consists of 15 residues. This CDR3 reads CASSQDRGPGNTIYF. The CDR3 region has the DNA TGCGCCAGCAGCCAGGACAGGGGGCCAGGAAACACCATATATTTT.

The genes are TRBV13 and TRBJ2-2, with a weak D call TRBD1 (5 bases). Germline V gene data show CDR1 as PRHDT and CDR2 as FYEKMQ (reference sequence). The ends were cut back, 2 bases at V and 4 bases at J, with 11 bases in the middle. The CDR3 totals 15 residues. CDR3 sequence (DNA): TGTGCCAGCAGCTTAAGACAGATTGGCACCGGGGAGCTGTTTTTT. Amino acid sequence: CASSLRQIGTGELFF.

This chain joins TRBV10-3 and TRBJ1-2; weak D call: TRBD1 (6 bases). This CDR3 region has 19 residues. Germline V gives CDR1 ENHRY, CDR2 SYGVKD. Trimming shortened V by 2 bases and J by 3 bases, and 25 bases separated the two germline ends. The CDR3 DNA reads as TGTGCCATCAGTGAGCCCTACAACAGGGCGACCCAAGGGGACTATGGCTACACCTTC. Residues: CAISEPYNRATQGDYGYTF.

This clone was found once. The chain couples TRBV23-1 to TRBJ1-6; the match to TRBD1 covers 9 bases. TRBV23-1 belongs to the ORF category, with a function that is uncertain. The V gene end was trimmed by 3 bases and the J gene end by 8 bases; junction bases not matched to a gene: 8. This CDR3 has 16 amino acids. The CDR3 DNA follows: TGCGCCAGCAGTCATCCGGACAGGGGAGCAGATTCACCCCTCCACTTT. This sequence encodes CASSHPDRGADSPLHF.

The J gene is TRBJ2-4, the V gene TRBV6-5; TRBD1 matches 10 bases. V was clipped by 6 bases and J by 9 bases; unmatched bases: 8. Germline V gene lookup returns CDR1 MNHEY and CDR2 SVGAGI. This CDR3 is 14 amino acids long. Here the CDR3 reads CASSPGTGVSIQYF. The DNA of the CDR3 is TGTGCCAGCAGCCCCGGGACAGGGGTCAGCATTCAGTACTTC.

This chain links TRBV19 with TRBJ1-2; 7 bases are a match to TRBD1. With 5 bases clipped from V and 0 bases from J, the junction kept 6 bases outside the gene matches. The CDR3 loop spans 15 amino acids. CDR1 LNHDA and CDR2 SQIVND come from the germline V gene (reference sequence). The CDR3 nucleotides read TGTGCCAGTAGTTCAGGGGGGCGAACTAACTATGGCTACACCTTC. Its protein product is CASSSGGRTNYGYTF.

This chain connects TRBV7-2 to TRBJ1-2; a weak D match, TRBD1 (6 bases). Per the germline V gene, CDR1 is SGHTA and CDR2 is FQGNSA. The CDR3 loop spans 14 amino acids. Trimming shortened V by 5 bases and J by 2 bases, and 12 bases separated the two germline ends. The CDR3: CASSLGHLNYGYTF. The CDR3 DNA reads as TGTGCCAGCAGCCTGGGACACCTGAACTATGGCTACACCTTC.

The chain recombines TRBV6-5 with TRBJ2-4; D may be TRBD1 (7 bases). The CDR3 is made up of 15 amino acids. Germline assignment: CDR1 MNHEY and CDR2 SVGAGI. Trimming removed 5 bases from V and 1 base from J, with 12 bases in between. CDR3 loop: CASSPGGMAKNIQYF. In DNA form, the CDR3 reads TGTGCCAGCAGTCCAGGGGGGATGGCCAAAAACATTCAGTACTTC.

This clone showed up just once. The V gene is TRBV5-1, the J gene TRBJ2-3; the match to TRBD2 covers 12 bases. With V trimmed by 0 bases and J by 4 bases, 6 bases remained unmatched. This CDR3 spans 17 amino acids. Germline V gene sequence: CDR1 SGHRS, CDR2 YFSETQ. This CDR3 is CASSLALAGGPPDTQYF. The DNA of the CDR3 is TGCGCCAGCAGCTTGGCTCTAGCGGGGGGGCCGCCAGATACGCAGTATTTT.